This T cell receptor beta chain came from a study of blood T cell repertoires in COVID-19 (dated by TCRdb to between 2020 and 2021). Looking at the study overall: Samples covering the acute and convalescent phases of COVID-19 were provided by collaborators in the United States, Italy and Spain. The sample metadata nearly always contained a de-identified subject ID, COVID-19 status, age in years and sex. The prospective study material was composed of cDNA or gDNA derived from T cells, B-cell-depleted T cells, or PBMCs. The repertoires were made available in a free public database intended to serve as a resource for research on the immune response to SARS-CoV-2. Where available, HLA class I and class II types were obtained from metadata supplied by the sample provider rather than from assay-based typing. Samples came from the ongoing ImmuneRACE study (first 160 participants) plus 1,254 subjects from 6 global collaborators. Deeply sampled blood TCRbeta repertoires from subjects exposed to, actively infected with, or recovered from COVID-19 were included in the dataset. Beyond this particular receptor, the publication reports: Clinical and demographic metadata were provided uncurated, with the amount varying by source and participant.

Relative to germline, V is 3 bases shorter and J is 4 bases shorter, with 10 bases between their ends. The CDR3 measures 14 amino acids from cysteine to phenylalanine. Of all the DNA, just the CDR3 is kept, 42 bases in frame from base 1. From a lookup of the germline V gene, CDR1 and CDR2 are MNHNS and SASEGT. Whole blood was collected in K2EDTA tubes by collaborating institutions according to the institutions' own protocols. Collaborator samples were shipped for TCRbeta analysis as frozen whole blood, isolated PBMCs, or DNA extracted from either sample type. This clone was detected only a few times. It lacks a known antigen. There are no base qualities to consult, and no much larger clone falls within one base. TCRbeta CDR3 regions were amplified from genomic DNA using the immunoSEQ Assay, a bias-controlled multiplex PCR. The paper's processing steps were these. The number of nucleated cells in each sample was estimated by amplification of reference gene primers within the assay. Sequence reads were collapsed and filtered to measure the absolute abundance of every unique TCRbeta CDR3 rearrangement. For each sample, productive Simpson clonality was calculated by taking the square root of Simpson's diversity index across productive rearrangements. Here the immuneACCESS table is served through TCRdb, limited to in-frame sequences with V and J called. Missing clones are a known gap in these copies; in checked studies unresolved V genes cover under half, and the rest lacks a known reason. Clone size and the V and J calls come from that table; the DNA yielded D and trimming. The sample table lists under 250,000 clones, nearly 85% of them with a count of one. The ten largest clonotypes hold more than 5.5% of the sample.

The TCR originated in a human donor in a cohort sampled during active COVID-19. The receptor chain draws on TRBV6-1 and TRBJ1-5; a tentative D match to TRBD1 spans 6 bases. The material sequenced was peripheral blood. The DNA sequence reads TGTGCCAGCAGTGACAACAGGGCTAATCAGCCCCAGCATTTT. It translates to CASSDNRANQPQHF.